The 25 T cell receptor beta chains presented below share a single source sample, sequenced in a study of T-cell memory formation after mild COVID-19. TCRdb re-called the 5' RACE reads through MiXCR, storing one row per CDR3 protein. The table lists some 130,000 distinct CDR3 sequences, about 15% of them singletons. Sequenced material: PBMCs or a T cell subset sorted from them (not recorded which). All receptors derive from an adult woman who had mild COVID-19 (a few samples of this study predate the infection). Cell type and time point are not known.

This rearrangement joins TRBV29-1 to TRBJ1-3; D unresolved. The V and J ends lost 4 bases and 3 bases respectively, with 7 bases between them. Germline values: CDR1 SQVTM, CDR2 ANQGSEA. This CDR3 comprises 12 residues. The CDR3 bases are TGCAGCGTTGCGTGGATTGGAAACACCATATATTTT. Translating gives CSVAWIGNTIYF.

V and J are TRBV20-1 and TRBJ1-1, with a tentative D call TRBD1 (6 bases). Germline CDR1 is DFQATT and CDR2 is SNEGSKA (reference sequence). The CDR3 contains 13 residues. The ends were cut back, 0 bases at V and 8 bases at J, with 13 bases in the middle. The CDR3 DNA follows: TGCAGTGCTAGAGACCCCAGACAGGTCGAAGCTTTCTTT. It specifies CSARDPRQVEAFF.

The V and J genes are TRBV29-1 and TRBJ2-2; 9 bases are a match to TRBD2. The length of the CDR3 is 14 residues. With V trimmed by 7 bases and J by 5 bases, 8 bases remained unmatched. Germline-derived CDR1 and CDR2 are SQVTM and ANQGSEA. CDR3 in DNA: TGCAGCGCTGGCGGGGGGGTAGAAACCGGGGAGCTGTTTTTT. Translation gives CSAGGGVETGELFF.

The CDR3 sequence is CASSRERTDTQYF. CDR3 DNA sequence: TGTGCCAGCAGCCGGGAGCGCACAGATACGCAGTATTTT. The rearrangement joins TRBV7-6 to TRBJ2-3, with D tentatively TRBD2 (6 bases). Germline loops: CDR1 SGHVS, CDR2 FNYEAQ. The CDR3 loop spans 13 amino acids. Trimming removed 5 bases from V and 1 base from J, with 7 bases in between.

This clonotype was observed a handful of times. The chain links TRBV7-6 to TRBJ2-5, with unresolved D. Germline V gene data show CDR1 as SGHVS and CDR2 as FNYEAQ. Trimming shortened V by 4 bases and J by 4 bases, and 10 bases separated the two germline ends. The length of the CDR3 is 13 residues. The DNA of the CDR3 is TGTGCCAGCAGCTCTCGATTGAGAGAGACCCAGTACTTC. Translating gives CASSSRLRETQYF.

This clonotype has just a few counts. The chain is built from TRBV6-6 and TRBJ2-3; D uncertain. The CDR3 contains 11 residues. The germline gives CDR1 MNHNY, CDR2 SVGAGI (reference sequence). V was clipped by 4 bases and J by 6 bases, with 5 bases between them. The CDR3 reads CASSFSDTQYF. The CDR3 bases are TGTGCCAGCAGTTTTTCGGATACGCAGTATTTT.

The chain couples TRBV7-8 to TRBJ2-5, with D maybe TRBD1 (5 bases). CDR1 SGHVS and CDR2 FQNEAQ come from the germline V gene. V was cut by 5 bases and J by 6 bases, with 16 bases left in between. This CDR3 spans 14 amino acids. The CDR3 region is CASSPQGLLKTQYF. CDR3 sequence (DNA): TGTGCCAGCAGCCCGCAGGGTCTTCTGAAGACCCAGTACTTC.

The V call is TRBV21-1, the J call TRBJ2-7; the D call TRBD2 from the table was never checked on the DNA. TRBV21-1 is a listed pseudogene. The CDR3 contains 15 residues. The CDR3 DNA is TGTGCCAGCAGCAGATTAGCGGGGGGGCCTGACGAGCAGTACTTC. Translating it yields CASSRLAGGPDEQYF.

The table lists this clonotype with many counts. The chain employs TRBV15 and TRBJ1-1, with unresolved D. This CDR3 comprises 12 residues. Trimming stripped 0 bases from V and 6 bases from J, with 5 bases between. The germline CDR1 and CDR2 sequences are LNHNV and YYDKDF (reference sequence). The CDR3 DNA follows: TGTGCCACCAGCAGAGATAGGCCTGAAGCTTTCTTT. The encoded protein is CATSRDRPEAFF.

This clonotype occurred a few times. The genes are TRBV11-2 and TRBJ2-3; no clear D. This CDR3 spans 14 amino acids. Trimming left V 3 bases short and J 3 bases short, with 10 bases between. Germline V lookup: CDR1 SGHAT, CDR2 FQNNGV. In DNA form, the CDR3 reads TGTGCCAGCAGCTTCCTTATAGGGACAGATACGCAGTATTTT. As protein: CASSFLIGTDTQYF.

This clonotype was recorded a few times. The rearrangement links TRBV5-1 to TRBJ2-7, with 10 bases aligning to TRBD1. The germline V gene has CDR1 SGHRS and CDR2 YFSETQ. V was pared by 0 bases and J by 2 bases, with 2 bases of the junction left unmatched. CDR3 length: 15 amino acids. CDR3 sequence reads: CASSLAGTGAYEQYF. The CDR3 nucleotides read TGCGCCAGCAGCTTGGCCGGGACAGGGGCCTACGAGCAGTACTTC.

This chain links TRBV6-4 with TRBJ2-1; 8 nucleotides agree with TRBD2. Germline loops: CDR1 MRHNA, CDR2 SNTAGT. Trimming cost V 6 bases and J 6 bases; bases outside gene matches: 10. This CDR3 contains 15 residues. The CDR3: CASSARGGVGNEQFF. CDR3 in DNA: TGTGCCAGCAGCGCTCGGGGGGGTGTAGGCAATGAGCAGTTCTTC.

The V call is TRBV20-1, the J call TRBJ1-1; D remains unclear. The CDR3 is 15 amino acids. Germline assignment: CDR1 DFQATT and CDR2 SNEGSKA (reference sequence). V lost 1 base and J lost 0, with 12 bases in between. For the CDR3, the DNA is TGCAGTGCTAGAGGCAACGACCAACTGAACACTGAAGCTTTCTTT. Residues: CSARGNDQLNTEAFF.

J is TRBJ1-2 and V is TRBV18; D is ambiguous. Looked up from germline, CDR1 is KGHSH and CDR2 is LQKENI. V shed 1 base and J shed 0 bases, with 21 bases lying between them. The CDR3 covers 19 residues. The CDR3 DNA reads TGTGCCAGCTCACCACAAAAAAAGATTGCCGTTAACTCTAACTATGGCTACACCTTC. It translates to CASSPQKKIAVNSNYGYTF.

This clonotype was observed a few times. V gene TRBV2 combines with J gene TRBJ1-2; D uncertain. Between the trimmed V and J ends, which lost 0 bases and 6 bases, there was a span of 8 bases. The length of the CDR3 is 13 residues. CDR1 is SNHLY and CDR2 is FYNNEI in the germline V gene. The DNA for the CDR3 is TGTGCCAGCAGTGAAGCCTGGGAGGATGGCTACACCTTC. It codes for CASSEAWEDGYTF.

The rearrangement joins TRBV30 to TRBJ2-7; D remains ambiguous. V was cut by 2 bases and J by 1 base, with 15 bases left in between. CDR1 and CDR2 from the germline V gene are GTSNPN and SVGIG (reference sequence). The CDR3 covers 15 residues. CDR3 in amino acids: CAWSPVVLNSYEQYF. DNA of the CDR3: TGTGCCTGGAGTCCAGTGGTTTTAAATTCCTACGAGCAGTACTTC.

V and J are TRBV5-1 and TRBJ1-1; TRBD1 matches at 9 bases. V trimming: 3 bases; J trimming: 8 bases; junction bases outside the gene matches: 2. CDR1 and CDR2 (germline): SGHRS, YFSETQ. The CDR3 has 12 amino acids. The CDR3 region has the DNA TGCGCCAGCAGCTATACAGGGGGCGAAGCTTTCTTT. It is translated as CASSYTGGEAFF.

The gene calls are TRBV4-1 and TRBJ2-1; tentative D call: TRBD2 (5 bases). The CDR3 has 15 residues. The V gene lost 4 bases and the J gene lost 2 bases, with 12 bases spanning the gap. Germline loops: CDR1 MGHRA, CDR2 YSYEKL. CDR3 sequence (DNA): TGCGCCAGCAGCCGCTTAGCGACGACCTACAATGAGCAGTTCTTC. Translating gives CASSRLATTYNEQFF.

The rearrangement uses TRBV28 and TRBJ2-1, with D perhaps being TRBD1 or TRBD2 (6 bases each). This CDR3 spans 13 amino acids. V lost 8 bases to trimming and J lost 6 bases, with 14 bases between them. CDR1 is MDHEN and CDR2 is SYDVKM in the germline V gene. In DNA, the CDR3 is TGTGCCAGCGGCCGGGGGCCCAGCAATGAGCAGTTCTTC. It yields the protein CASGRGPSNEQFF.

The V call is TRBV7-9, the J call TRBJ2-2, with 9 bases that match TRBD1. Unmatched junction bases numbered 4, after V lost 8 bases and J lost 3 bases. Looked up from germline, CDR1 is SEHNR and CDR2 is FQNEAQ (reference sequence). CDR3 length equals 14 residues. The CDR3 reads CASQRQGDTGELFF. CDR3 coding DNA: TGTGCCAGCCAAAGACAGGGGGACACCGGGGAGCTGTTTTTT. The whole variable domain, remainder taken from reference TRBV7-9 and TRBJ2-2, is DTGVSQNPRHKITKRGQNVTFRCDPISEHNRLYWYRQTLGQGPEFLTYFQNEAQLEKSRLLSDRFSAERPKGSFSTLEIQRTEQGDSAMYLCASQRQGDTGELFFGEGSRLTVL.

The J gene is TRBJ1-1, the V gene TRBV30; D perhaps matches TRBD1 (5 bases). Germline V lookup: CDR1 GTSNPN, CDR2 SVGIG (reference sequence). V was pared by 2 bases and J by 3 bases, with 7 bases between. CDR3 length equals 12 residues. CDR3 nucleotide sequence: TGTGCCTGGAGTAACAGGCACACTGAAGCTTTCTTT. Protein product: CAWSNRHTEAFF.

In nucleotides, the CDR3 is TGTGCCAGCAGCTTGATGGCTAGCGCCGAGCAGTTCTTC. Translating gives CASSLMASAEQFF. The chain is built from TRBV5-5 and TRBJ2-1, with D possibly TRBD2 on 6 matching bases. V was clipped by 1 base and J by 10 bases, with 12 bases between them. There are 13 residues in the CDR3. Per germline, CDR1 SGHKS and CDR2 YYEKEE (reference sequence).

V and J are TRBV5-1 and TRBJ2-5; a weak D match, TRBD1 (6 bases). This CDR3 is 19 amino acids long. Per the germline V gene, CDR1 is SGHRS and CDR2 is YFSETQ. Trimming cost V 6 bases and J 5 bases, with 32 bases left between them. The CDR3 DNA reads TGCGCCAGCAAACTAGGACAGCCGATGAGACTAACGGAGGTTGAGACCCAGTACTTC. Protein sequence: CASKLGQPMRLTEVETQYF.

The CDR3 DNA is TGTGCCAGCAGCTATACCGGTCGGTTGACCAATGAGCAGTTCTTC. Its protein product is CASSYTGRLTNEQFF. The chain couples TRBV5-6 to TRBJ2-1; D gene ambiguous. CDR1 and CDR2 (germline): SGHDT, YYEEEE. The CDR3 length is 15 residues. Trimming shortened V by 3 bases and J by 6 bases, and 16 bases separated the two germline ends.

There are a few counts of this clonotype. This chain uses TRBV3-1 with TRBJ2-5, with 10 bases fitting TRBD2. The junction had 5 bases not matched to a gene; V was cut back by 5 bases and J by 2 bases. The CDR3 spans 15 residues. Germline V gene data show CDR1 as LGHDT and CDR2 as YNNKEL (reference sequence). CDR3 in DNA: TGTGCCAGCAGCTGGGCTAGCGGGGGTCAAGAGACCCAGTACTTC. This translates into CASSWASGGQETQYF.